A selection of T cell receptor beta chains follows, all from one sample in a study of blood T cells in healthy people across ages. Each CDR3 protein is one row after TCRdb ran MiXCR on the 5' RACE reads. The profile covers about a million distinct CDR3 sequences, with less than 45% appearing a single time and about 12% taken by the ten largest. Sequenced input: blood. These receptors originate from a man in his late teens or twenties in good health. Both conserved end residues are part of each CDR3. Each record gives: clone size, J gene, V gene, D gene, CDR3 DNA, CDR3 protein. D genes are given only for firm matches. Size tells how often a clone was seen (once, few, many) or the class of an expanded clone, and some rows leave it out.

.	TRBJ2-5	TRBV20-1	TRBD2	TGCAGTGCTACTAGCGGACCCCAAGGGACCCAGTACTTC	CSATSGPQGTQYF
.	TRBJ2-2	TRBV29-1	.	TGCAGCACCCAAAGGCGGGGGCGAGGCGGGGAGCTGTTTTTT	CSTQRRGRGGELFF
many	TRBJ2-1	TRBV6-1	.	TGTGCCAGCAGTGAACTCGGACACCGTGAGCAGTTCTTC	CASSELGHREQFF
.	TRBJ2-1	TRBV10-3	.	TGTGCCATCAGTGGGACAGACTACATTGAGCAGTTCTTC	CAISGTDYIEQFF
.	TRBJ2-2	TRBV2	.	TGTGCCAGCAGTGAACTGCTACTAGGACCCACGTCCGGGGAGCTGTTTTTT	CASSELLLGPTSGELFF
.	TRBJ1-5	TRBV20-1	TRBD1	TGCAGTGCTAGCCGGGGACAGAACAATCAGCCCCAGCATTTT	CSASRGQNNQPQHF
few	TRBJ2-4	TRBV7-2	.	TGTGCCAGCAGCTTAGGTCTCACTTCTACTAGGGGTGGCATTCAGTACTTC	CASSLGLTSTRGGIQYF
few	TRBJ2-7	TRBV7-3	.	TGTGCCAGCAGCTTAAATACAACCTACGAGCAGTACTTC	CASSLNTTYEQYF
few	TRBJ1-4	TRBV18	.	TGTGCCAGCTCACCCTGGACCAGGGAGAATGAAAAACTGTTTTTT	CASSPWTRENEKLFF
.	TRBJ2-7	TRBV5-1	.	TGCGCCAGCAGCTTGGAGGGACTCTCAACCAATGAGCAGTACTTC	CASSLEGLSTNEQYF
once	TRBJ2-7	TRBV20-1	.	TGCAGTGCTAGAGAGGGTTTGGCGGTAACCTACGAGCAGTACTTC	CSAREGLAVTYEQYF
few	TRBJ1-1	TRBV29-1	.	TGCAGCGTTGACCCGACGGGGGCAAGGTTCACTGAAGCTTTCTTT	CSVDPTGARFTEAFF
.	TRBJ2-3	TRBV27	.	TGTGCCAGCAGTTTAGGACAATTCCTCACAGATACGCAGTATTTT	CASSLGQFLTDTQYF
few	TRBJ1-2	TRBV13	.	TGTGCCAGCAGCTTATCCCCAGGGGTTAGCTATGGCTACACCTTC	CASSLSPGVSYGYTF
.	TRBJ1-1	TRBV4-1	.	TGCGCCAGCAGCACCCACAGGGTTTCGTACACTGAAGCTTTCTTT	CASSTHRVSYTEAFF
few	TRBJ2-1	TRBV13	.	TGTGCCAGCAGCTTGGGCGACTCAGTTAAGCAGTTCTTC	CASSLGDSVKQFF
.	TRBJ1-5	TRBV20-1	.	TGCAGTGCTAGAGAAAAGGGCAGGCACCTGTATAGCAATCAGCCCCAGCATTTT	CSAREKGRHLYSNQPQHF
.	TRBJ1-1	TRBV2	.	TGTGCCAGCAGGGGAGTCGGGACGGGGAACACTGAAGCTTTCTTT	CASRGVGTGNTEAFF
.	TRBJ1-1	TRBV20-1	.	TGCAGTGCTAGAGATCAGCGGGGACCTAGCGCTGAAGCTTTCTTT	CSARDQRGPSAEAFF
.	TRBJ1-2	TRBV7-9	.	TGTGCCAGCACCGAAGGGGGGGCAAACTATGGCTACACCTTC	CASTEGGANYGYTF
.	TRBJ2-7	TRBV12-3/TRBV12-4	TRBD1	TGTGCCAGCAGCGGTTCTGGAGACAGGGACCACGAGCAGTACTTC	CASSGSGDRDHEQYF